This T cell receptor (beta chain) comes out of a study of multiple sclerosis patients with progressive multifocal leukoencephalopathy. The germline V and J ends were trimmed by 8 bases and 0 bases, with 5 bases remaining between them. Per germline, CDR1 LNHDA and CDR2 SQIVND (reference sequence). The CDR3 has 12 amino acids. Sequenced by immunoSEQ multiplex PCR; TCRdb stores in-frame clones only, minus some. The repertoire holds over 25,000 clones, with roughly 89% as singletons. Points on this clone: Its antigen is not identified.

Study observations and caveats: Most PML patients had lower entropy, suggesting less diverse TRB repertoires.

Time point described: around six months of natalizumab therapy. T1 and T2 blood were collected at 6 and 12 months of natalizumab. The TCR sequence derives from a human donor with multiple sclerosis. The material sequenced was PBMCs, taken from a patient treated with natalizumab. The V and J genes are TRBV19 and TRBJ2-1; D is unresolved. CDR3 DNA sequence: TGTGCCAGTCTAGGCTCCTACAATGAGCAGTTCTTC. Amino acids: CASLGSYNEQFF.